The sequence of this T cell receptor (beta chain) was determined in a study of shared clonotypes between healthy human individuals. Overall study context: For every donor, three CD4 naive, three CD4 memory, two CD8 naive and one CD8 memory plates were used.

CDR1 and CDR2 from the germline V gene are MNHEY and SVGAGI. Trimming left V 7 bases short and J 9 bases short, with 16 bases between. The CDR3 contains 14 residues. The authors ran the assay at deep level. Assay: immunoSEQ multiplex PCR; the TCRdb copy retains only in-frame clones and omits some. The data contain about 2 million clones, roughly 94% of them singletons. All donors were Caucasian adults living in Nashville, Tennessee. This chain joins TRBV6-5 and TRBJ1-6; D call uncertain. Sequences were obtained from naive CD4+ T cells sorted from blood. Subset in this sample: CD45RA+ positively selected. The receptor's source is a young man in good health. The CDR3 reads CASTLLNRGSPLHF. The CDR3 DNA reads TGTGCCAGCACCCTTCTCAACCGGGGTTCACCCCTCCACTTT.